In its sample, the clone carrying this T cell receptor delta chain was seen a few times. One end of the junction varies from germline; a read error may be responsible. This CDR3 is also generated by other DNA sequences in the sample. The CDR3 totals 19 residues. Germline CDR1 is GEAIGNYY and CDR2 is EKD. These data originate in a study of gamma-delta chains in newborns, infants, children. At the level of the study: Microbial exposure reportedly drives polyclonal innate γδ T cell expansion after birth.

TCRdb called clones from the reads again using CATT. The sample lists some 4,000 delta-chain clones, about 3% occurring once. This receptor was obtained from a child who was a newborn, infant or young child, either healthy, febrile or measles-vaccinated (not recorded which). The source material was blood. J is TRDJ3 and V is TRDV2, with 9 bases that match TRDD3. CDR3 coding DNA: TGTGCCTGTGACCCTATGTACTGGGGGAGCTCCTGGGACACCCGACAGATGTTCTTC. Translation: CACDPMYWGSSWDTRQMFF.